This entry is about one T cell receptor beta chain. The germline V gene has CDR1 KGHSH and CDR2 LQKENI. The V gene end was trimmed by 2 bases and the J gene end by 0 bases; junction bases not matched to a gene: 13. This CDR3 comprises 19 residues. The entry originates in a study of blood T cell repertoires in COVID-19. TCRdb's table, derived via immunoSEQ multiplex PCR, lists solely in-frame clones and lacks some. The profile shows 200,000 to 300,000 clones, around 86% of them singletons. V and J are TRBV18 and TRBJ2-7, with 10 nucleotides matching TRBD2. The sample taken for sequencing was peripheral blood. This sequence originates from a woman in her sixties or seventies with COVID-19, enrolled during active disease. CDR3 region: CASSPIRLAGVGSSYEQYF. DNA of the CDR3: TGTGCCAGCTCACCAATCAGGCTAGCGGGAGTAGGCAGCTCCTACGAGCAGTACTTC. The full variable domain, rest sourced from reference TRBV18 and TRBJ2-7, is NAGVMQNPRHLVRRRGQEARLRCSPMKGHSHVYWYRQLPEEGLKFMVYLQKENIIDESGMPKERFSAEFPKEGPSILRIQQVVRGDSAAYFCASSPIRLAGVGSSYEQYFGPGTRLTVT.